A selection of T cell receptor beta chains follows, all from one sample in a study of blood T cell repertoires in COVID-19. The protocol was immunoSEQ multiplex PCR, while the TCRdb copy is restricted to in-frame clones and leaves out a portion. This repertoire shows about 67,000 clones, 79% found once; its top ten account for about 6%. The sample consisted of peripheral blood. These receptors were obtained from a woman aged 60 to 75 with acute or convalescent COVID-19. Both conserved end residues are part of each CDR3. The order of the fields is V gene, clone size, D gene, J gene, CDR3 protein, CDR3 DNA. D genes are given only for firm matches. Expanded clones get a size class; other rows say once, few or many, or leave the size out.

V gene: TRBV4-3
clone size: .
D gene: TRBD2
J gene: TRBJ2-1
CDR3 protein: CASSQDRLAGYEQFF
CDR3 DNA: TGCGCCAGCAGCCAAGATAGACTAGCGGGGTATGAGCAGTTCTTC

V gene: TRBV25-1
clone size: .
D gene: .
J gene: TRBJ2-5
CDR3 protein: CASSEFGGEETQYF
CDR3 DNA: TGTGCCAGCAGTGAATTCGGAGGGGAAGAGACCCAGTACTTC

V gene: TRBV6-1
clone size: .
D gene: TRBD1
J gene: TRBJ1-2
CDR3 protein: CASSEDPGQIYGYTF
CDR3 DNA: TGTGCCAGCAGTGAAGACCCGGGACAGATCTATGGCTACACCTTC

V gene: TRBV19
clone size: .
D gene: .
J gene: TRBJ2-1
CDR3 protein: CASSIGGGAINEQFF
CDR3 DNA: TGTGCCAGTAGTATAGGTGGGGGGGCAATTAATGAGCAGTTCTTC

V gene: TRBV6-5
clone size: once
D gene: .
J gene: TRBJ2-2
CDR3 protein: CASSYGGRYTGELFF
CDR3 DNA: TGTGCCAGCAGTTACGGCGGCAGATACACCGGGGAGCTGTTTTTT

V gene: TRBV5-6
clone size: .
D gene: .
J gene: TRBJ1-6
CDR3 protein: CASSLGAGVMPPLHF
CDR3 DNA: TGTGCCAGCAGCTTGGGTGCAGGGGTCATGCCACCCCTCCACTTT

V gene: TRBV5-5
clone size: .
D gene: .
J gene: TRBJ2-2
CDR3 protein: CASSPPGTNTGELFF
CDR3 DNA: TGTGCCAGCAGCCCCCCCGGGACGAACACCGGGGAGCTGTTTTTT

V gene: TRBV2
clone size: .
D gene: TRBD1
J gene: TRBJ1-5
CDR3 protein: CASRLGQGSNQPQHF
CDR3 DNA: TGTGCCAGCAGATTGGGACAGGGGAGCAATCAGCCCCAGCATTTT

V gene: TRBV12-2
clone size: once
D gene: .
J gene: TRBJ1-5
CDR3 protein: CASRSSGVAGCRNQPQHF
CDR3 DNA: TGTGCAAGTCGCTCTTCAGGGGTAGCCGGGTGCCGCAATCAGCCCCAGCATTTT

V gene: TRBV10-1
clone size: .
D gene: .
J gene: TRBJ1-1
CDR3 protein: CASLGTGAFF
CDR3 DNA: TGCGCCAGCCTCGGAACCGGGGCTTTCTTT

V gene: TRBV11-2
clone size: .
D gene: .
J gene: TRBJ1-6
CDR3 protein: CASSPPGRMNSPLHF
CDR3 DNA: TGTGCCAGCAGCCCCCCCGGCAGGATGAATTCACCCCTCCACTTT

V gene: TRBV2
clone size: .
D gene: .
J gene: TRBJ1-2
CDR3 protein: CASRLQGTNYGYTF
CDR3 DNA: TGTGCCAGCAGATTGCAGGGAACTAACTATGGCTACACCTTC

V gene: TRBV12-5
clone size: .
D gene: TRBD1
J gene: TRBJ2-7
CDR3 protein: CASGRQGSSYEQYF
CDR3 DNA: TGTGCTAGTGGCCGACAGGGGAGCTCCTACGAGCAGTACTTC

V gene: TRBV28
clone size: .
D gene: .
J gene: TRBJ1-1
CDR3 protein: CASSFPAGEAFF
CDR3 DNA: TGTGCCAGCAGTTTCCCGGCCGGGGAGGCTTTCTTT

V gene: TRBV7-3
clone size: .
D gene: .
J gene: TRBJ2-2
CDR3 protein: CASSQEGTGELFF
CDR3 DNA: TGTGCCAGCAGCCAGGAGGGCACCGGGGAGCTGTTTTTT

V gene: TRBV27
clone size: many
D gene: TRBD1
J gene: TRBJ2-3
CDR3 protein: CASSSASDRGSQYF
CDR3 DNA: TGTGCCAGCAGTTCCGCCTCCGACAGGGGATCGCAGTATTTT

V gene: TRBV6-5
clone size: .
D gene: .
J gene: TRBJ2-1
CDR3 protein: CASSSRLVINEQFF
CDR3 DNA: TGTGCCAGCAGTTCCCGACTAGTGATCAATGAGCAGTTCTTC

V gene: TRBV23-1
clone size: once
D gene: TRBD2
J gene: TRBJ2-2
CDR3 protein: CASSQSRERGPGELFF
CDR3 DNA: TGCGCCAGCAGTCAATCGCGGGAGCGGGGGCCCGGGGAGCTGTTTTTT

V gene: TRBV9
clone size: .
D gene: .
J gene: TRBJ1-2
CDR3 protein: CASSVFGDYSF
CDR3 DNA: TGTGCCAGCAGCGTATTCGGGGATTACAGTTTC

V gene: TRBV7-8
clone size: .
D gene: TRBD2
J gene: TRBJ2-7
CDR3 protein: CASSLGGRANYEQYF
CDR3 DNA: TGTGCCAGCAGCTTAGGCGGGAGGGCCAACTACGAGCAGTACTTC

V gene: TRBV7-2
clone size: .
D gene: .
J gene: TRBJ1-6
CDR3 protein: CASSPSQNSPLHF
CDR3 DNA: TGTGCCAGCAGCCCCTCTCAGAATTCACCCCTCCACTTT

V gene: TRBV6-1
clone size: few
D gene: TRBD2
J gene: TRBJ2-7
CDR3 protein: CASSEADSGGGEQYF
CDR3 DNA: TGTGCCAGCAGTGAAGCTGATAGCGGGGGGGGCGAGCAGTACTTC

V gene: TRBV12-3/TRBV12-4
clone size: few
D gene: .
J gene: TRBJ1-1
CDR3 protein: CASSFGDTEAFF
CDR3 DNA: TGTGCCAGCAGTTTCGGGGACACTGAAGCTTTCTTT